This T cell receptor beta chain emerged from a study of blood T cell repertoires in COVID-19. Study background: T cells, B-cell-depleted T cells, or PBMCs supplied cDNA or gDNA.

In the authors' methods: Estimates of nucleated cell counts were drawn from the amplification of reference gene primers. The table came from immunoSEQ multiplex PCR; TCRdb's copy has only in-frame clones and leaves some out. The V and J calls and clone size come from that table; D and trimming were worked out from the DNA. The profile shows over 40,000 clones, 91% of them singletons. This clone is a singleton in its sample. Germline V gene lookup returns CDR1 WSHSY and CDR2 SAAADI. The V and J ends lost 6 bases and 6 bases, in that order; junction bases with no gene match: 9. The CDR3 consists of 15 residues.

V usage is TRBV10-2 and J usage is TRBJ2-3; 10 bases line up with TRBD2. The sequencing input was peripheral blood. The source of this sequence is a man in his 70s with active COVID-19. In nucleotides, the CDR3 is TGCGCCAGCAGCGAAGCGGGGGGGCGGGTGGATACGCAGTATTTT. Residues: CASSEAGGRVDTQYF.